This T cell receptor (beta chain) appears in the sequencing data of a study of technical replicates of blood from a few donors. This clone was seen just once. Sequencing was performed with immunoSEQ multiplex PCR; in TCRdb, only in-frame clones are kept and a portion is missing. In the table there are tens of thousands of clones, roughly nine tenths of which are singletons. This CDR3 has 14 residues. Germline V gene lookup returns CDR1 MNHEY and CDR2 SVGAGI. Trimming removed 2 bases at V and 2 bases at J, with 9 bases between. The rearrangement uses TRBV6-5 and TRBJ1-1; D is ambiguous. The receptor was derived from a human donor in good health. Some clones in this sample may be carry-over from other donors' samples. Sequencing input: PBMCs. For the CDR3, the DNA is TGTGCCAGCAGTTACCAGTCGTTCAACACTGAAGCTTTCTTT. Protein: CASSYQSFNTEAFF.